This TCR beta chain was sequenced for a study of T cells expressing NK-cell markers. Study overall: There were seven HCMV-seropositive donors and one seronegative donor among the eight sequenced.

Study-level findings and limits: Dominant NKG2C+ clonotypes in six donors made up roughly 1.0-7.5% of CD8+ T cells. In several donors, these clonotypes also led the CD3+CD56-NKG2C+ fraction.

As to this clonotype: Its antigen is not known.

A 5'RACE template switching approach incorporating UMIs was used to make TCR beta cDNA. TCRdb reprocessed the 5' RACE reads; each CDR3 protein has one entry and no DNA is given. This sample contains approximately 550,000 distinct CDR3 sequences. CDR3 length: 12 residues. The V gene's germline CDR1 is DFQATT and CDR2 SNEGSKA (reference sequence). This sequence joins TRBV20-1 and TRBJ2-5; TCRdb names TRBD1, which stays unverified in the absence of DNA. Specimen: blood T cells: a sorted CD56 or NKG2C T cell subset, CD4+ or CD8+ T cells, or bulk PBMC T cells (not recorded which). This TCR derives from a man aged 18-30 years in good health. The CDR3 loop reads CSARRERETQYF.